Given below is one T cell receptor (beta chain) in context. Its specificity is not known. Being one base from a much bigger clone, this may be a read error. The TCR beta CDR3 regions underwent amplification using RNA transcripts as the source. The HTBI set primed first-round TCR CDR3 RT-PCR. TCRdb reprocessed the multiplex PCR reads via MiXCR and lists one record per CDR3 protein. The sample carries approximately 400,000 distinct CDR3 sequences, about 15% recorded once. Researchers defined stable Graves' hyperthyroidism as no ophthalmopathy progression within 18 months. Used for diagnoses were clinical symptoms, serum thyroxine and TRAb, thyroid ultrasound and orbital computed tomography. Fresh peripheral blood, under 13 ml, yielded the PBMCs. The data were taken from a study of T cells in Graves' hyperthyroidism and ophthalmopathy. Germline lookup yields CDR1 LGHDT and CDR2 YNNKEL (reference sequence). There are 17 residues in the CDR3.

The study's findings and limits: Peripheral blood also featured most of the thyroid clonotypes expanded above 0.001.

The chain joins TRBV3-1 to TRBJ2-1, with D perhaps matching TRBD2 (7 bases). Sequencing was done on a sample of blood. This clonotype was sampled from a woman aged 25 to 39 with Graves' hyperthyroidism. The CDR3 DNA reads as TGTGCCGGCAGCCAGGGGCTAGCGGATAGCTCCTACAATGAGCAGTTCTTC. Amino acid sequence: CAGSQGLADSSYNEQFF.